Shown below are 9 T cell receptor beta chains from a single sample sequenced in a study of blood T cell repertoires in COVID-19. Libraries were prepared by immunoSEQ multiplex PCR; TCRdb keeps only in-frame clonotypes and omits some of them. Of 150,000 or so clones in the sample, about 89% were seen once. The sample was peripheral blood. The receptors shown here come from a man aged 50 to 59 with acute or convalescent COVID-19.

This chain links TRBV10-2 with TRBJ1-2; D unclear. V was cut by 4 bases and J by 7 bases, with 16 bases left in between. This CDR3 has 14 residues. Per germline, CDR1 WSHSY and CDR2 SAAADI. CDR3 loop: CASSAAGPSRGYTF. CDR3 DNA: TGCGCCAGCAGTGCGGCAGGTCCCTCTCGTGGCTACACCTTC.

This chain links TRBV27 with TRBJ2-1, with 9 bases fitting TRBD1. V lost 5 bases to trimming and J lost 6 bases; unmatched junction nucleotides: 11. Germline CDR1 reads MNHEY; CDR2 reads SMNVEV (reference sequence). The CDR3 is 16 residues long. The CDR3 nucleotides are TGTGCCAGCAGTAAACAAGGACAGGGGATTATCAATGAGCAGTTCTTC. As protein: CASSKQGQGIINEQFF.

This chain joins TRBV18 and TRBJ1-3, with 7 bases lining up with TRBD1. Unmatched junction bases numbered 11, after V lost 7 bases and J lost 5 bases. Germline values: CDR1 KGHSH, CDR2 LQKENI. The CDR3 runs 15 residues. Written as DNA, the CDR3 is TGTGCCAGCTTTGCATTGGACAGGAGTCGAAACACCATATATTTT. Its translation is CASFALDRSRNTIYF. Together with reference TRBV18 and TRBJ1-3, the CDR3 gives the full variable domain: NAGVMQNPRHLVRRRGQEARLRCSPMKGHSHVYWYRQLPEEGLKFMVYLQKENIIDESGMPKERFSAEFPKEGPSILRIQQVVRGDSAAYFCASFALDRSRNTIYFGEGSWLTVV.

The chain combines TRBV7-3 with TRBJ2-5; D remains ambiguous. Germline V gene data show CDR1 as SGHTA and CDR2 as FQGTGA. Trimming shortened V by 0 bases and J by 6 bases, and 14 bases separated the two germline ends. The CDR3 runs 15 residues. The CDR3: CASSLTADPRKTQYF. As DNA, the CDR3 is TGTGCCAGCAGCTTAACTGCGGATCCCCGAAAGACCCAGTACTTC.

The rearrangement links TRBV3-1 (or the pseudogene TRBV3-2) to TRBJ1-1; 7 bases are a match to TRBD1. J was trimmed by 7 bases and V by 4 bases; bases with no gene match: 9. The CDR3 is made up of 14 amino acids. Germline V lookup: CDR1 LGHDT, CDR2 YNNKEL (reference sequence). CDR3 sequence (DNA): TGTGCCAGCAGCCCTTGGACAGGAAATTATGAAGCTTTCTTT. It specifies CASSPWTGNYEAFF.

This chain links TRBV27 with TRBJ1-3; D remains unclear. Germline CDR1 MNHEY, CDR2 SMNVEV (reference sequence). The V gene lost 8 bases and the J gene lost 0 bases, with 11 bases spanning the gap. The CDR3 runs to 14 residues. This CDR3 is CASGLGRSGNTIYF. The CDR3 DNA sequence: TGTGCCAGCGGACTCGGGCGCTCTGGAAACACCATATATTTT.

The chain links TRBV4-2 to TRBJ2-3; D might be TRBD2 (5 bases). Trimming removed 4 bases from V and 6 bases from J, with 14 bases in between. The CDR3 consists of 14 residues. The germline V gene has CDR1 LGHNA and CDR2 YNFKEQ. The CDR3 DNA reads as TGTGCCAGCAGCCTTCGGACTCTCGGGGATACGCAGTATTTT. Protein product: CASSLRTLGDTQYF.

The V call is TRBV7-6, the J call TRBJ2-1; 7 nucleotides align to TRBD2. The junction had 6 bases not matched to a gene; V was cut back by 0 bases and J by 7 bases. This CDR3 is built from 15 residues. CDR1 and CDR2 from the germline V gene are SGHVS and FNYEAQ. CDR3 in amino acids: CASSLAGGRSNEQFF. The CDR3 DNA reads TGTGCCAGCAGCTTAGCGGGGGGGAGGTCGAATGAGCAGTTCTTC.

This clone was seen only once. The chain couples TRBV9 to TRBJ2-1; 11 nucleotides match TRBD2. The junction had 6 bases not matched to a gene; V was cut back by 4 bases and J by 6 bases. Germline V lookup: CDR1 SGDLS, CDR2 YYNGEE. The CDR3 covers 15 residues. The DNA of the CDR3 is TGTGCCAGCAGCTTACTAGCGGGAGATTCCAATGAGCAGTTCTTC. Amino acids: CASSLLAGDSNEQFF.